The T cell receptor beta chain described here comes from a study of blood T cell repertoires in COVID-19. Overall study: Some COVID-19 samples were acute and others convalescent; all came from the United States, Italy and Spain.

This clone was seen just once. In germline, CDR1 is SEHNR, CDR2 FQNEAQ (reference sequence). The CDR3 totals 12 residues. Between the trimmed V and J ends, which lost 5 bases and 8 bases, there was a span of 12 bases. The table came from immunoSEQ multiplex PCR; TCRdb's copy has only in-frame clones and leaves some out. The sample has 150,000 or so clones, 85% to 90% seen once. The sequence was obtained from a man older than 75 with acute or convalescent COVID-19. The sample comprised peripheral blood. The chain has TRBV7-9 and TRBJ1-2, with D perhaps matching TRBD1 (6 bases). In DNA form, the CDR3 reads TGTGCCAGCAGCCGGGACAACCTAGGCTACACCTTC. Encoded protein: CASSRDNLGYTF.